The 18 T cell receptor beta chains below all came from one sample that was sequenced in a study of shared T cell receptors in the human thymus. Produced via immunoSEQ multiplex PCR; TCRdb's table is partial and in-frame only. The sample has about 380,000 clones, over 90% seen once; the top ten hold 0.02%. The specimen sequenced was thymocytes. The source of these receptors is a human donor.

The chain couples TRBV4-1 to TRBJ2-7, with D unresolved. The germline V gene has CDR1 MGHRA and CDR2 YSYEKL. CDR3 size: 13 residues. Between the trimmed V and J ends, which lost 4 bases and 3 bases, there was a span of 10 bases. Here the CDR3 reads CASSPIPFYEQYF. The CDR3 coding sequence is TGCGCCAGCAGCCCAATCCCCTTCTACGAGCAGTACTTC.

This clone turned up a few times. Written as DNA, the CDR3 is TGTGCCAGCGGGACTGCCGTGGTTCTCACCTTC. It codes for CASGTAVVLTF. This chain joins TRBV19 and TRBJ1-2, with TRBD1 as a possible D gene (5 bases). V lost 9 bases, J lost 13 bases, and 18 bases lay in between. The CDR3 is 11 amino acids. Germline CDR1 LNHDA, CDR2 SQIVND (reference sequence).

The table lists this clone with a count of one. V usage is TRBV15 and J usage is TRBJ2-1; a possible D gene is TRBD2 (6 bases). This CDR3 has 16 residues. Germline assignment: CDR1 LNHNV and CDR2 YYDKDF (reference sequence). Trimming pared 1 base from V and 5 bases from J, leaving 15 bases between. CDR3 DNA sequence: TGTGCCACCAGCAGAGGGGGAGCGGGCCCGAACAATGAGCAGTTCTTC. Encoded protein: CATSRGGAGPNNEQFF.

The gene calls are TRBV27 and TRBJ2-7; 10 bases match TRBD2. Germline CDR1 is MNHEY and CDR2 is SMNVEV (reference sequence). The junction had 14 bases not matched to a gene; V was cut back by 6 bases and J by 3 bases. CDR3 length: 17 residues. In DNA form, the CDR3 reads TGTGCCAGCAGCCTGACGAGCGGGAGGGCCACCCTCTACGAGCAGTACTTC. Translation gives CASSLTSGRATLYEQYF.

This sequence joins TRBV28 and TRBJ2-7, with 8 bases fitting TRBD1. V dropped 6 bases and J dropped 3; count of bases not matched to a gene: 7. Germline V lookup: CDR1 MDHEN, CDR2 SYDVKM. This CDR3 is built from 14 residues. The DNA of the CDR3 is TGTGCCAGCAGGGAGACAGGGGTAGGCTACGAGCAGTACTTC. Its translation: CASRETGVGYEQYF.

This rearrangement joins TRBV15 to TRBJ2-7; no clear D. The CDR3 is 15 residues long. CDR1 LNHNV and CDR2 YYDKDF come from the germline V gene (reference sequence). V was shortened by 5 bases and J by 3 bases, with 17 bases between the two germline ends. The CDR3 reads CATSPDLTPFYEQYF. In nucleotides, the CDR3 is TGTGCCACCAGCCCCGACCTGACCCCTTTCTACGAGCAGTACTTC.

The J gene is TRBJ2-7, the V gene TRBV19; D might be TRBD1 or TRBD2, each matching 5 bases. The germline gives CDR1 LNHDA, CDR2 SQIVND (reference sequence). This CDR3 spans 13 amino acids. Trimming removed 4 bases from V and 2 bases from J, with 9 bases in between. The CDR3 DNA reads TGTGCCAGTAGTAGGGGACGAACCTACGAGCAGTACTTC. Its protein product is CASSRGRTYEQYF.

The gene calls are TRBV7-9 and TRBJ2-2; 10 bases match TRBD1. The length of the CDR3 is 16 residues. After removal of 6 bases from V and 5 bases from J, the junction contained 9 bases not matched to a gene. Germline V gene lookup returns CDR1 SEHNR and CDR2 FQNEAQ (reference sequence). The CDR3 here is CASRRQGARGTGELFF. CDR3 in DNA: TGTGCCAGCAGACGACAGGGGGCGAGGGGAACCGGGGAGCTGTTTTTT. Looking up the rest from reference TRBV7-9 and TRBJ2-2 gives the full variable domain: DTGVSQNPRHKITKRGQNVTFRCDPISEHNRLYWYRQTLGQGPEFLTYFQNEAQLEKSRLLSDRFSAERPKGSFSTLEIQRTEQGDSAMYLCASRRQGARGTGELFFGEGSRLTVL.

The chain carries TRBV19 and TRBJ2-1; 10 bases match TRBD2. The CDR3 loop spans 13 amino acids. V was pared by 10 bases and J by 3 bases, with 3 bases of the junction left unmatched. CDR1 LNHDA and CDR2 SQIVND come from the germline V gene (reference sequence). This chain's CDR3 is CATKREGYNEQFF. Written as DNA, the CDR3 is TGTGCCACCAAGCGGGAGGGCTACAATGAGCAGTTCTTC. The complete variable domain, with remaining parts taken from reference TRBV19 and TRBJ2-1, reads DGGITQSPKYLFRKEGQNVTLSCEQNLNHDAMYWYRQDPGQGLRLIYYSQIVNDFQKGDIAEGYSVSREKKESFPLTVTSAQKNPTAFYLCATKREGYNEQFFGPGTRLTVL.

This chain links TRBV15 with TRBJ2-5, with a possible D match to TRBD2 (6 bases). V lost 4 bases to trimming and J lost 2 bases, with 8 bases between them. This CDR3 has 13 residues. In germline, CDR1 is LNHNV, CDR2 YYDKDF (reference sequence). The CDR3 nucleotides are TGTGCCACCAGCAAGACTAGTCAAGAGACCCAGTACTTC. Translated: CATSKTSQETQYF.

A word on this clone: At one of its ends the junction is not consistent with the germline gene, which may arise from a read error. The CDR3: CASSGNGTCF. CDR3 bases: TGTGCCAGCTCAGGGAATGGGACCTGCTTC. J is TRBJ1-2 and V is TRBV18; perhaps TRBD1 as D (5 bases). The CDR3 spans 10 residues. CDR1 KGHSH and CDR2 LQKENI come from the germline V gene.

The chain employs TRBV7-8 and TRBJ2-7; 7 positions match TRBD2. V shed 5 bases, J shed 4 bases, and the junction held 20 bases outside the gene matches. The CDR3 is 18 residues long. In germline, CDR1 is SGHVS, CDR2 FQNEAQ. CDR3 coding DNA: TGTGCCAGCAGCCTCTCGGGGAGGGGTCCACCCTTTAGGTACGAGCAGTACTTC. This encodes CASSLSGRGPPFRYEQYF. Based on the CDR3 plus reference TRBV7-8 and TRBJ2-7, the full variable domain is GAGVSQSPRYKVAKRGQDVALRCDPISGHVSLFWYQQALGQGPEFLTYFQNEAQLDKSGLPSDRFFAERPEGSVSTLKIQRTQQEDSAVYLCASSLSGRGPPFRYEQYFGPGTRLTVT.

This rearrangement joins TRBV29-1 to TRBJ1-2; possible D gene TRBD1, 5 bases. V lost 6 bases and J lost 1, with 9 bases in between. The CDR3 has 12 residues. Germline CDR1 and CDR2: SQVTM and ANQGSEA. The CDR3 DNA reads TGCAGCGTAGAGACAGATAACTATGGCTACACCTTC. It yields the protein CSVETDNYGYTF.

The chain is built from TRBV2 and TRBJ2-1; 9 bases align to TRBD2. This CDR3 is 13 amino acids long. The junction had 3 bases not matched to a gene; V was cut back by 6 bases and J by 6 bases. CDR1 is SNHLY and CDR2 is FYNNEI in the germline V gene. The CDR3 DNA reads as TGTGCCAGCAGGAGTAGCGGGGGCAATGAGCAGTTCTTC. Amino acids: CASRSSGGNEQFF.

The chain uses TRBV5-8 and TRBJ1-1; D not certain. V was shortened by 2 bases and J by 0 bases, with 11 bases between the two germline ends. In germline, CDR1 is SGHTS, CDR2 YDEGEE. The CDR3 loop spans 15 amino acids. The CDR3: CASSFPAKMNTEAFF. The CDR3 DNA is TGTGCCAGCAGCTTCCCCGCGAAGATGAACACTGAAGCTTTCTTT. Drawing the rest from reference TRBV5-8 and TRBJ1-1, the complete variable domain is EAGVTQSPTHLIKTRGQQATLRCSPISGHTSVYWYQQALGLGLQFLLWYDEGEERNRGNFPPRFSGRQFPNYSSELNVNALELEDSALYLCASSFPAKMNTEAFFGQGTRLTVV.

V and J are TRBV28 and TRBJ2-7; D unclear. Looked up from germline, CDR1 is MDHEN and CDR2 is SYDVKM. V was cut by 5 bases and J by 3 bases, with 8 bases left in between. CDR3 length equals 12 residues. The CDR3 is CASSPKIYEQYF. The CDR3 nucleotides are TGTGCCAGCAGTCCAAAGATCTACGAGCAGTACTTC.

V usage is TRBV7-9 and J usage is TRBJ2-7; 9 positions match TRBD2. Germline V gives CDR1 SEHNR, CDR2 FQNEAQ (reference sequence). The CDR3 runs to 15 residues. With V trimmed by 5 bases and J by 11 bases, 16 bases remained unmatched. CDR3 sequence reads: CASSRLMPAGGGEYF. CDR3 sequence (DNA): TGTGCCAGCAGCCGATTGATGCCAGCGGGGGGCGGCGAGTACTTC.

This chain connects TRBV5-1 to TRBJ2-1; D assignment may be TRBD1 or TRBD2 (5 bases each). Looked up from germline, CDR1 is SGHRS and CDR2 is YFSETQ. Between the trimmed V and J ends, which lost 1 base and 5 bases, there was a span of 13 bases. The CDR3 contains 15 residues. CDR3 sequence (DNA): TGCGCCAGCAGCTTGTGTCGGGACCCCCACAATGAGCAGTTCTTC. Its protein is CASSLCRDPHNEQFF.